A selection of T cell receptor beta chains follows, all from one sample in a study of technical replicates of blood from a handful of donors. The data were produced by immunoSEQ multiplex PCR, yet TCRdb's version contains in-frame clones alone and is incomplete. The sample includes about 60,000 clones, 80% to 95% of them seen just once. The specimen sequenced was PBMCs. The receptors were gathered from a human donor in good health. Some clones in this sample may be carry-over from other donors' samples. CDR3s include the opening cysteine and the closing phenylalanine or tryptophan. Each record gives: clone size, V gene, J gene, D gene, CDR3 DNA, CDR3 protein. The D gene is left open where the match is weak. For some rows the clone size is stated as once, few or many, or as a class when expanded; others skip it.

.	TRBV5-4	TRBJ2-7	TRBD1	TGTGCCAGCAGCTCTCCGGGACAGGGACACGAGCAGTACTTC	CASSSPGQGHEQYF
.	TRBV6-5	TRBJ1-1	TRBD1	TGTGCCAGCAGTCAGACAGGGGGCACTGAAGCTTTCTTT	CASSQTGGTEAFF
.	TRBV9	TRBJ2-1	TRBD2	TGTGCCAGCACCACGGGAGGGCCGACCTCCTACAATGAGCAGTTCTTC	CASTTGGPTSYNEQFF
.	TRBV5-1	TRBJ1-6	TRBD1	TGCGCCAGCACCCATGGACAGGGAGAATCACCCCTCCACTTT	CASTHGQGESPLHF
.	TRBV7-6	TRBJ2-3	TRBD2	TGTGCCAGCAGCTTAAGAGGGAGGGGCACAGATACGCAGTATTTT	CASSLRGRGTDTQYF
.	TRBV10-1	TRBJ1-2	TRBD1	TGCGCCAGCAAGGACAGGATAGCTAACTATGGCTACACCTTC	CASKDRIANYGYTF
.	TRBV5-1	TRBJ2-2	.	TGCGCCAGCAGCTTGAATATGGAGGTCACCGGGGAGCTGTTTTTT	CASSLNMEVTGELFF
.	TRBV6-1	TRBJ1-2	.	TGTGCCAGCACCCTAACGGGGGGAGCTAACTATGGCTACACCTTC	CASTLTGGANYGYTF
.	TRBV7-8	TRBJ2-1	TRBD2	TGTGCCAGCAGCCGGTCGGGGCCTAGCGGGAGGGGTAATGAGCAGTTCTTC	CASSRSGPSGRGNEQFF
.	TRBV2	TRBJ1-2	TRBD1	TGTGCCAGCAAGGGGACAGCTAACTATGGCTACACCTTC	CASKGTANYGYTF
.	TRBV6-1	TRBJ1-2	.	TGTGCCGGTTCGTGGGAGGCCTATGGCTACACCTTC	CAGSWEAYGYTF
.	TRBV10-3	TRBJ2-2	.	TGTGCCATCAGTGGGACCGGCGGGGACACCGGGGAGCTGTTTTTT	CAISGTGGDTGELFF
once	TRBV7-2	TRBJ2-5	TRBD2	TGTGCCAGCAGCTTAGCGCAGCCGCGGGAGGTGGAGACCCAGTACTTC	CASSLAQPREVETQYF
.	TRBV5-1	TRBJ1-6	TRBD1	TGCGCCAGCAGCCCCGACGGACAGGGCGGGACTGGGGCCCTCCACTTT	CASSPDGQGGTGALHF
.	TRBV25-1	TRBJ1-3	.	TGTGCCAGCGTCACAAACTCTGGAAACACCATATATTTT	CASVTNSGNTIYF
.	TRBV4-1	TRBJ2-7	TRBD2	TGCGCCAGCAGCCAACTAGCGGGAGTGCGCGAGCAGTACTTC	CASSQLAGVREQYF
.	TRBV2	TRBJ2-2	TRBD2	TGTGCCAGCAGTGACCTAGCGGGAGGACCCGGGGAGCTGTTTTTT	CASSDLAGGPGELFF
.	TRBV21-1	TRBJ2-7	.	TGTGCCAGCAGCCTCTCCTCTCGGGAGCGGGGCTCCTACGAGCAGTACTTC	CASSLSSRERGSYEQYF
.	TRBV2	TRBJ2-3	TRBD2	TGTGCCAGCAGAAAAGGACTAGCGGGATCAGATACGCAGTATTTT	CASRKGLAGSDTQYF
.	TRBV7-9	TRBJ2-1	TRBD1	TGTGCCAGCAGCTTAGTGGGACAGGCCTCCTACAATGAGCAGTTCTTC	CASSLVGQASYNEQFF
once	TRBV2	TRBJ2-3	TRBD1	TGTGCCAGCGGGGACAGGGGCACAGATACGCAGTATTTT	CASGDRGTDTQYF
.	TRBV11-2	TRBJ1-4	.	TGTGCCAGCAGCTTAGATGGCAGGGTTAAAAAACTGTTTTTT	CASSLDGRVKKLFF
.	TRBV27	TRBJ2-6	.	TGTGCCAGTTCCTGGGCGCCTGGGGCCAACGTCCTGACTTTC	CASSWAPGANVLTF
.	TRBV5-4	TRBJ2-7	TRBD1	TGTGCCACTATGGACAGGGGGCATTACGAGCAGTACTTC	CATMDRGHYEQYF
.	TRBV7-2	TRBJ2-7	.	TGTGCCAGCAGCTCTCATCTGACTAGTTCGATAACTTACGAGCAGTACTTC	CASSSHLTSSITYEQYF
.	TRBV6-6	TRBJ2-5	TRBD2	TGTGCCAGCAGTCCACCCCTAGCGGGAATGGTGGAGACCCAGTACTTC	CASSPPLAGMVETQYF
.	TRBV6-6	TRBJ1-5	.	TGTGCCAGCAGTTATGGGGGCGCGGGCAATCAGCCCCAGCATTTT	CASSYGGAGNQPQHF
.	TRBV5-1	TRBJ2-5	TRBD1	TGCGCCAGCAGCCTAGATGGGACAGGGAGAGAGACCCAGTACTTC	CASSLDGTGRETQYF
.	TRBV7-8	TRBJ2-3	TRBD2	TGTGCCAGCAGCATAAGACTAGCGGGGATGATAGATACGCAGTATTTT	CASSIRLAGMIDTQYF
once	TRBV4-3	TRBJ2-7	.	TGCGCCAGCAGCCAAGAAGTGGCCAGGCCTTCAGCCTACGAGCAGTACTTC	CASSQEVARPSAYEQYF
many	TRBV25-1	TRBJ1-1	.	TGTGCCAGCAGTGAAGGGCACGAGAACACTGAAGCTTTCTTT	CASSEGHENTEAFF
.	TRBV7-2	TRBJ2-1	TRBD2	TGTGCCAGCAGCCCTTCGCGGGAGGGCGGGAATGAGCAGTTCTTC	CASSPSREGGNEQFF
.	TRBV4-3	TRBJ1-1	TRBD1	TGCGCCAGCAGGAGAACAAGGACAGGGGACACTGAAGCTTTCTTT	CASRRTRTGDTEAFF
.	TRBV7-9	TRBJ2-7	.	TGTGCCAGCAGTAGAATGGGGGGAGGCTCCTGGAACGAGCAGTACTTC	CASSRMGGGSWNEQYF